These 21 T cell receptor beta chains share one sample of origin, sequenced in a study of post-analysis software for immune sequencing data. The study, taken as a whole, reports: Roughly five TRBV segments were significantly more frequent in patients than in controls. TRBV5-6, TRBV5-1 and TRBV20-1 were among these segments.

Every TCR beta cDNA library bore unique molecular identifiers. TCRdb passed the PCR reads through MiXCR, listing each CDR3 protein once. The sample contains about 500,000 distinct CDR3 sequences, approximately 45% of which appear only once. The antigens for these receptors are not known. The sample was blood. These receptors all stem from a girl aged 5 to 17 with multiple sclerosis.

Many counts were recorded for this clonotype. This sequence joins TRBV29-1 and TRBJ2-7, with TRBD1 as a possible D gene (6 bases). The CDR3 totals 12 residues. The germline CDR1 and CDR2 sequences are SQVTM and ANQGSEA. Trimming stripped 4 bases from V and 2 bases from J, with 9 bases between. The chain's CDR3 is CSVGGQAYEQYF. DNA of the CDR3: TGCAGCGTTGGGGGGCAGGCCTACGAGCAGTACTTC.

The rearrangement uses TRBV4-1 and TRBJ2-7, with 10 bases matching TRBD2. J was trimmed by 3 bases and V by 0 bases; bases with no gene match: 2. Germline lookup yields CDR1 MGHRA and CDR2 YSYEKL. This CDR3 region has 15 residues. CDR3 in amino acids: CASSQEPSGSYEQYF. CDR3 nucleotide sequence: TGCGCCAGCAGCCAAGAGCCTAGCGGGAGCTACGAGCAGTACTTC.

The sample holds a few counts of this clonotype. The chain couples TRBV4-2 to TRBJ2-3, with a weak D call TRBD2 (6 bases). Germline assignment: CDR1 LGHNA and CDR2 YNFKEQ. This CDR3 is 16 amino acids long. V lost 0 bases and J 2 bases, leaving 12 bases between the germline ends. CDR3 sequence reads: CASSQEPGRVTDTQYF. CDR3 DNA: TGTGCCAGCAGCCAAGAACCCGGGAGAGTCACAGATACGCAGTATTTT.

This clonotype appeared a few times. The J gene is TRBJ2-7, the V gene TRBV5-1; D may correspond to TRBD1 or TRBD2 (5 bases each). The length of the CDR3 is 16 residues. Germline V lookup: CDR1 SGHRS, CDR2 YFSETQ. V was cut by 3 bases and J by 4 bases, with 20 bases left in between. Here the CDR3 DNA reads TGCGCCAGCAGCTCGGGGTCTGCAGGGCTAGTTTACGAGCAGTACTTC. This sequence encodes CASSSGSAGLVYEQYF.

This clonotype has only one observation. A read error is possible here, since a much larger clone lies one base away. The chain has TRBV5-1 and TRBJ1-2; D is undetermined. The CDR3 loop spans 12 amino acids. The germline gives CDR1 SGHRS, CDR2 YFSETQ. The CDR3, as DNA: TGCGCCAGCAGCTTGGATCTGGGAGGCTGCACCTTC. As protein: CASSLDLGGCTF.

This chain joins TRBV27 and TRBJ2-1; TRBD2 matches 7 bases. This CDR3 region has 14 residues. Per germline, CDR1 MNHEY and CDR2 SMNVEV (reference sequence). J gave up 9 bases and V 5 bases, and 10 bases lay outside the gene matches. The CDR3 protein is CASSPRRVAGEQFF. CDR3 coding DNA: TGTGCCAGCAGTCCCCGACGGGTAGCGGGTGAGCAGTTCTTC.

The chain has TRBV4-1 and TRBJ2-3; D is possibly TRBD2 (6 bases). Germline assignment: CDR1 MGHRA and CDR2 YSYEKL. The CDR3 is 19 residues long. V was clipped by 0 bases and J by 3 bases, with 22 bases between them. The CDR3 protein is CASSQELNLGTRRTDTQYF. Here the CDR3 DNA reads TGCGCCAGCAGCCAAGAGTTAAACTTAGGGACTCGACGTACAGATACGCAGTATTTT.

This clonotype occurred a few times. The rearrangement links TRBV5-6 to TRBJ2-7; 12 bases map to TRBD1. The ends lost 3 bases at V and 5 bases at J; junction bases unmatched: 9. Per germline, CDR1 SGHDT and CDR2 YYEEEE. CDR3 length: 16 residues. CDR3 region: CASSWRDRGPFDEQYF. The CDR3, as DNA: TGTGCCAGCAGCTGGAGGGACAGGGGGCCTTTCGACGAGCAGTACTTC.

The chain couples TRBV6-1 to TRBJ2-3, with 11 bases that match TRBD2. The germline CDR1 and CDR2 sequences are MNHNS and SASEGT. Losses at the gene ends were 5 bases for V and 1 base for J; bases not matched to a gene: 17. The CDR3 contains 20 residues. CDR3 protein: CASSTPLSSGTSGGTDTQYF. The CDR3 DNA sequence: TGTGCCAGCAGTACCCCTCTCTCTTCCGGGACTAGCGGTGGCACAGATACGCAGTATTTT.

V and J are TRBV5-1 and TRBJ2-7; 8 bases are a match to TRBD1. V was clipped by 6 bases and J by 3 bases; unmatched bases: 8. The length of the CDR3 is 14 residues. CDR1 and CDR2 (germline): SGHRS, YFSETQ. CDR3 in amino acids: CASTVTGAGYEQYF. DNA of the CDR3: TGCGCCAGCACCGTGACAGGGGCGGGCTACGAGCAGTACTTC.

With respect to this clonotype: Possible read error: a much larger clone is one base away. The gene calls are TRBV5-4 and TRBJ2-1; D unclear. Germline CDR1 and CDR2: SGHNT and YYREEE (reference sequence). The CDR3 runs to 15 residues. The CDR3 DNA follows: TGTGCCAGCAGCTTGGACGTATCATCCTACAATGAGCAGGTCTTC. This translates into CASSLDVSSYNEQVF. The full variable domain, rest sourced from reference TRBV5-4 and TRBJ2-1, is ETGVTQSPTHLIKTRGQQVTLRCSSQSGHNTVSWYQQALGQGPQFIFQYYREEENGRGNFPPRFSGLQFPNYSSELNVNALELDDSALYLCASSLDVSSYNEQVFGPGTRLTVL.

The chain combines TRBV12-3 or TRBV12-4 with TRBJ2-5, with TRBD2 matching over 9 bases. V lost 0 bases, J lost 5 bases, and 4 bases stayed unmatched. This CDR3 comprises 15 residues. The CDR3 coding sequence is TGTGCCAGCAGTTTAGCATCAAGCGGGAGGGAGACCCAGTACTTC. Amino acids: CASSLASSGRETQYF.

This clonotype was seen many times. The rearrangement joins TRBV4-1 to TRBJ2-1; 9 nucleotides line up with TRBD1. Germline V gene sequence: CDR1 MGHRA, CDR2 YSYEKL. With V trimmed by 2 bases and J by 6 bases, 5 bases remained unmatched. This CDR3 has 15 amino acids. The CDR3 coding sequence is TGCGCCAGCAGCCAACAATCGGGACAGGGCAATGAGCAGTTCTTC. It is translated as CASSQQSGQGNEQFF.

This clonotype has only a few counts. The V gene is TRBV6-1, the J gene TRBJ2-3; D may be TRBD2 (6 bases). Germline-derived CDR1 and CDR2 are MNHNS and SASEGT. This CDR3 is built from 15 residues. V lost 8 bases and J 1 base, leaving 16 bases between the germline ends. CDR3 amino acids: CASALAVTGTDTQYF. The CDR3 DNA reads as TGTGCCAGCGCACTAGCAGTTACCGGCACAGATACGCAGTATTTT.

For this clonotype: The junction departs from the called germline gene at one end, perhaps through a read error. This rearrangement joins TRBV12-3 or TRBV12-4 to TRBJ2-5; 7 nucleotides line up with TRBD1. This CDR3 is 15 amino acids long. In DNA, the CDR3 is TGTGCCAGCAGTATCGGCGGACAGGACCAAAAGACCCAGTACTTC. Translated, it gives CASSIGGQDQKTQYF.

This clonotype has more than one count but fewer than ten. V usage is TRBV28 and J usage is TRBJ2-7, with a weak D call TRBD1 (6 bases). V was cut by 9 bases and J by 2 bases, with 11 bases left in between. The CDR3 has 12 residues. Germline CDR1 and CDR2: MDHEN and SYDVKM. CDR3 bases: TGTGCCAGTAATCAGGGGCCCTACGAGCAGTACTTC. Translating it yields CASNQGPYEQYF.

The rearrangement uses TRBV20-1 and TRBJ2-1; 8 bases align to TRBD2. The CDR3 consists of 16 residues. Germline CDR1 and CDR2: DFQATT and SNEGSKA (reference sequence). V lost 3 bases, J lost 5 bases, and 12 bases stayed unmatched. In DNA form, the CDR3 reads TGCAGTGCTAGGCGCGACCCGGGACTAGGGGACAATGAGCAGTTCTTC. Translated: CSARRDPGLGDNEQFF.

This clonotype showed up just once. The V gene is TRBV10-2, the J gene TRBJ2-5, with TRBD1 matching 7 bases. V was pared by 4 bases and J by 2 bases, with 10 bases of the junction left unmatched. The V gene's germline CDR1 is WSHSY and CDR2 SAAADI. The length of the CDR3 is 16 residues. CDR3 in DNA: TGCGCCAGCAGTGTACCGAGGACAGGCGATCAAGAGACCCAGTACTTC. Translated: CASSVPRTGDQETQYF.

The chain has TRBV3-1 and TRBJ2-1, with unresolved D. Looked up from germline, CDR1 is LGHDT and CDR2 is YNNKEL (reference sequence). Trimming pared 1 base from V and 2 bases from J, leaving 12 bases between. The CDR3 loop spans 16 amino acids. In DNA form, the CDR3 reads TGTGCCAGCAGCCAAGCGGCTATCGGAACCTACAATGAGCAGTTCTTC. It specifies CASSQAAIGTYNEQFF.

The J gene is TRBJ2-7, the V gene TRBV28, with 13 positions matching TRBD2. The CDR3 is made up of 15 amino acids. The V gene's germline CDR1 is MDHEN and CDR2 SYDVKM. V lost 6 bases to trimming and J lost 4 bases; unmatched junction nucleotides: 6. In DNA, the CDR3 is TGTGCCAGCAGATCTCCGGGACTAGCGGGGTACGAGCAGTACTTC. This gives the protein CASRSPGLAGYEQYF.

The genes are TRBV7-9 and TRBJ1-4; D not certain. V was shortened by 4 bases and J by 5 bases, with 14 bases between the two germline ends. CDR3 length: 15 residues. Per germline, CDR1 SEHNR and CDR2 FQNEAQ (reference sequence). CDR3 sequence reads: CASSSSRTRNEKLFF. The CDR3 DNA reads TGTGCCAGCAGCTCCTCCCGGACCAGGAATGAAAAACTGTTTTTT.